This T cell receptor (beta chain) was found in a study of blood T cell repertoires in COVID-19 (TCRdb year 2020). Regarding the complete study: Collaborator samples came from the United States, Italy and Spain and covered acute and convalescent phases of COVID-19. Where HLA class I and class II types were available, the types were taken from metadata supplied by the sample provider, not from assay-based typing. Subjects who had been exposed to COVID-19, were actively infected with it, or had recovered from it provided the deeply sampled blood TCRbeta repertoires that made up the dataset. The samples were drawn from the first 160 participants of the ongoing ImmuneRACE study and from 1,254 subjects provided by 6 global collaborators. The repertoires were made available in a free public database intended to serve as a resource for research on the immune response to SARS-CoV-2. The sample metadata nearly always contained a de-identified subject ID, COVID-19 status, age in years and sex. The material from the prospective study consisted of cDNA or gDNA derived from T cells, B-cell-depleted T cells, or PBMCs. Study-wide findings and limitations: The quantity of clinical and demographic metadata differed by source and by participant and was supplied without curation.

The CDR1 and CDR2 encoded by the germline V gene are SGHRS and YFSETQ. The CDR3 sequence holds 16 residues, the cysteine and phenylalanine included. The sequence is cut down to CDR3 DNA, 48 bases in frame from base 1. V is cut back by 0 bases and J by 6 bases, with 4 bases in the junction unmatched. The immunoSEQ Assay, a bias-controlled multiplex PCR, was used to amplify TCRbeta CDR3 regions from genomic DNA. In the authors' own workflow: Within the assay, amplification of reference gene primers was used to estimate how many nucleated cells each sample contained. To quantify the absolute abundance of each unique TCRbeta CDR3 rearrangement, sequence reads were collapsed and filtered. For each sample, productive Simpson clonality was calculated as the square root of Simpson's diversity index over productive rearrangements. Imported from immuneACCESS, the table was reduced by TCRdb to in-frame sequences with V and J called. These copies leave out some clones; in studies compared against another copy, an unresolved V gene accounts for under half, and the cause of the remainder is not known. The V and J calls and clone size come from that table; D and trimming were worked out from the DNA. The sample table lists more than 150,000 clones, approximately 91% of them with a count of one. The ten most abundant clones make up about 2.4% of the sample.

As regards this clone: There is no known antigen for this receptor. One base away there is no much larger clone; base qualities are not given.

Collaborating institutions collected whole blood in K2EDTA tubes following their own protocols. For TCRbeta analysis, collaborators shipped samples as frozen whole blood, isolated PBMCs, or DNA extracted from either of those sample types. The clonotype originates from a woman in her 70s with acute or convalescent COVID-19. The chain is made from TRBV5-1 and TRBJ2-3; TRBD2 matches 13 bases in the middle. The specimen was peripheral blood. This receptor carries the CDR3 CASSLATSGGTDTQYF. The sequenced DNA is TGCGCCAGCAGCTTGGCGACTAGCGGGGGGACGGATACGCAGTATTTT. Supplemented by the reference TRBV5-1 and TRBJ2-3 proteins around the CDR3, the complete variable domain is KAGVTQTPRYLIKTRGQQVTLSCSPISGHRSVSWYQQTPGQGLQFLFEYFSETQRNKGNFPGRFSGRQFSNSRSEMNVSTLELGDSALYLCASSLATSGGTDTQYFGPGTRLTVL.